This T cell receptor beta chain was retrieved from a study of T cell repertoires in cytomegalovirus infection. Looking at the study overall: Carrying CMV and the relevant HLA type showed in public TCR beta signatures. Study-wide points: CMV-specific HLA-C-restricted TCR beta clonotypes dominated the ex vivo response.

Note on this clonotype: What it recognizes is unknown.

TCRdb independently ran MiXCR on the reads; one entry per CDR3 protein. Among about 180,000 distinct CDR3 sequences listed, approximately 18% were seen once. The sample consisted of CD8+ T cells from PBMCs. The origin of this receptor is a human donor in good health (CMV status not recorded). Some clones in this sample may be carry-over from other donors' samples.

The CDR3 sequence: CATSVSGTDQPQHF. In DNA, the CDR3 is TGTGCCACCAGTGTCTCCGGGACGGATCAGCCCCAGCATTTT. The rearrangement joins TRBV24-1 to TRBJ1-5; tentative D call: TRBD1 (5 bases). Germline CDR1 is KGHDR and CDR2 is SFDVKD. CDR3 size: 14 residues. V was trimmed by 5 bases and J by 5 bases, leaving 12 bases between them.